One TCR beta chain is described in this entry. With V trimmed by 6 bases and J by 4 bases, 4 bases remained unmatched. The CDR3 sequence is 15 residues long. Germline loops: CDR1 MNHEY, CDR2 SVGAGI. Authors' processing steps: Researchers report that nucleated cell counts were estimated from reference gene primer amplification. Clones were read by immunoSEQ multiplex PCR, and TCRdb kept only the in-frame ones, dropping some. V, J and clone size reflect that table, while D and trimming were determined from the DNA. The sample records just over 200,000 clones, 85% to 90% being singletons. The sample comes from a study of blood T cell repertoires in COVID-19. Across the study: There were acute and convalescent COVID-19 samples, and they came from the United States, Italy and Spain. Sources were T cells, B-cell-depleted T cells, or PBMCs; the material itself was cDNA or gDNA.

Sequenced material: peripheral blood. The chain combines TRBV6-5 with TRBJ2-2; TRBD2 aligns across 11 bases. The origin of this receptor is a man older than 75 with acute or convalescent COVID-19. CDR3 amino acids: CASRQLAGVTGELFF. The CDR3 region has the DNA TGTGCCAGCAGACAACTAGCGGGAGTCACCGGGGAGCTGTTTTTT.